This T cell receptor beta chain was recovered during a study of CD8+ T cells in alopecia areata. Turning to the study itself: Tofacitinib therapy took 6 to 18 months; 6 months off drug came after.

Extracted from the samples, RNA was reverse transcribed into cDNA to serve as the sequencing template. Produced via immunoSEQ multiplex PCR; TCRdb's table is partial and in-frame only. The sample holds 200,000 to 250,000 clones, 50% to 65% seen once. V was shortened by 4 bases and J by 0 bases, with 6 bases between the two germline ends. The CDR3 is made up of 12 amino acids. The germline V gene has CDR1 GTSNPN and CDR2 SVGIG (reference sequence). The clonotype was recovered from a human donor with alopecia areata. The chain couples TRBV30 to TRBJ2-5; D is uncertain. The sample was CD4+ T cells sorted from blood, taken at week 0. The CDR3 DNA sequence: TGTGCCTGGAAACGGTACCAAGAGACCCAGTACTTC. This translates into CAWKRYQETQYF.